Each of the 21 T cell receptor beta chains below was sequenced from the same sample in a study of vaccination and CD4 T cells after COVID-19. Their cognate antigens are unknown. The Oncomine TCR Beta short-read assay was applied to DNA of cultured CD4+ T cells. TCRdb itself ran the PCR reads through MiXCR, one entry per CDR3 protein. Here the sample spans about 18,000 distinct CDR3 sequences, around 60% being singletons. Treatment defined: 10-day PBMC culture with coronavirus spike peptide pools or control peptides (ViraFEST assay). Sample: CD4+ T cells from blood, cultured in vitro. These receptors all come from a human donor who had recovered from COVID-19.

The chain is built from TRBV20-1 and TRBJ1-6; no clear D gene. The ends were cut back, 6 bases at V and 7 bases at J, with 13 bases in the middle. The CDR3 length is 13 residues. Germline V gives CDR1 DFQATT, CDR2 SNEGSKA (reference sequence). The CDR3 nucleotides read TGCAGTGCAGGGTTGGGGTCCAATTCACCCCTCCACTTT. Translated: CSAGLGSNSPLHF.

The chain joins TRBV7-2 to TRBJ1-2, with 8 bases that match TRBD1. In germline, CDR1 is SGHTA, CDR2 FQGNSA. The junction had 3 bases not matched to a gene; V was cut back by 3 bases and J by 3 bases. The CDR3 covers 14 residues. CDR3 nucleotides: TGTGCCAGCAGCTTCGACAGGGGCGACTATGGCTACACCTTC. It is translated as CASSFDRGDYGYTF.

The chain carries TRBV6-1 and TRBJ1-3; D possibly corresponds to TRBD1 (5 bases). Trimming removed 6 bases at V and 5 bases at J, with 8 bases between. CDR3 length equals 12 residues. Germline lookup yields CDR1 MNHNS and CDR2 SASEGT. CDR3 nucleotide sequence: TGTGCCAGCAGACCGGACAGAAACACCATATATTTT. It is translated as CASRPDRNTIYF.

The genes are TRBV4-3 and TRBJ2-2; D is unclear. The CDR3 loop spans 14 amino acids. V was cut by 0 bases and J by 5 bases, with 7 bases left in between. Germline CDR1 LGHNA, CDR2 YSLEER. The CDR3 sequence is CASSQDLGTGELFF. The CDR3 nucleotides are TGCGCCAGCAGCCAAGATCTAGGAACCGGGGAGCTGTTTTTT.

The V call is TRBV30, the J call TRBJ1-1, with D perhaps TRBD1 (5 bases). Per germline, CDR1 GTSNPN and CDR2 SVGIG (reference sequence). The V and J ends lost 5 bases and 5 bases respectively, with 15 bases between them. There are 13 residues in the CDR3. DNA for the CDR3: TGTGCCTGGCGAAGGGGCCCCGGAACTGAAGCTTTCTTT. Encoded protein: CAWRRGPGTEAFF.

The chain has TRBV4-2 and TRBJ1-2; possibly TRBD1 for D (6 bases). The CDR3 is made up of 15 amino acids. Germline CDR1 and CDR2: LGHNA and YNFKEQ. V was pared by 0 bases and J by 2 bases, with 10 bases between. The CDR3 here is CASSQDRTANYGYTF. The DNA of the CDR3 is TGTGCCAGCAGCCAAGATAGGACAGCAAACTATGGCTACACCTTC.

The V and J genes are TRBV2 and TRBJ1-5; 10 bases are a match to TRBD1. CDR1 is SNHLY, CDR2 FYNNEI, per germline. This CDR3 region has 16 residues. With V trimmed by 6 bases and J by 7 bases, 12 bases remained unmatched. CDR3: CASSRTEDRGKQPQHF. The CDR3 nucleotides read TGTGCCAGCAGCCGGACTGAGGACAGGGGGAAGCAGCCCCAGCATTTT.

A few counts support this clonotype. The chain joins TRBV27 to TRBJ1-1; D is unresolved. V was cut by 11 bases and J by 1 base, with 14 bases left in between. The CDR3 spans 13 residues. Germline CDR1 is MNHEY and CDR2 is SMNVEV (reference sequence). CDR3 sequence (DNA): TGTGCCTCGCAAGTTCGGGGGAACACTGAAGCTTTCTTT. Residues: CASQVRGNTEAFF.

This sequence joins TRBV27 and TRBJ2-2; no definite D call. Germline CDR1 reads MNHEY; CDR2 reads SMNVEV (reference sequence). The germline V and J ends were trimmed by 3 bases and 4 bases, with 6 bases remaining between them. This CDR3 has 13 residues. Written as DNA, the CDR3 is TGTGCCAGCAGTTTCGACCCCACCGGGGAGCTGTTTTTT. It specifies CASSFDPTGELFF.

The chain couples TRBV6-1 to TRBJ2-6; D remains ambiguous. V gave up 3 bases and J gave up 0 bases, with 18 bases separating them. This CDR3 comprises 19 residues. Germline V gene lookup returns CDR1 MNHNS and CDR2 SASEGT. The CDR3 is CASSEWWTMTSSGANVLTF. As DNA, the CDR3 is TGTGCCAGCAGTGAGTGGTGGACCATGACGAGCTCTGGGGCCAACGTCCTGACTTTC.

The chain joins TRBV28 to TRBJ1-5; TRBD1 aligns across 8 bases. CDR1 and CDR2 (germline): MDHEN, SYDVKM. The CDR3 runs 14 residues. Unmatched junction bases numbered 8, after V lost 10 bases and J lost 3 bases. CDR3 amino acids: CAITGGLPNQPQHF. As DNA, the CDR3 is TGTGCCATAACAGGGGGTCTCCCCAATCAGCCCCAGCATTTT.

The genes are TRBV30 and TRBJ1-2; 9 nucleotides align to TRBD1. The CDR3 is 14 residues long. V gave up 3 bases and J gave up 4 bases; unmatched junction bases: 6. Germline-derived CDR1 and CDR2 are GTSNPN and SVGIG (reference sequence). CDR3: CAWSRQGVTYGYTF. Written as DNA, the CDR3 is TGTGCCTGGAGCCGACAGGGGGTGACCTATGGCTACACCTTC.

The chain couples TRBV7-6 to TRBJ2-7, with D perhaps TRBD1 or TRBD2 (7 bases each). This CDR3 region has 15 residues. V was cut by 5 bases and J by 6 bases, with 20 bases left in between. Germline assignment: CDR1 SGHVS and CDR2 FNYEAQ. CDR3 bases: TGTGCCAGCAGCCCCAGGGGGGGGTATGAACGCGAGCAGTACTTC. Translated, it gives CASSPRGGYEREQYF.

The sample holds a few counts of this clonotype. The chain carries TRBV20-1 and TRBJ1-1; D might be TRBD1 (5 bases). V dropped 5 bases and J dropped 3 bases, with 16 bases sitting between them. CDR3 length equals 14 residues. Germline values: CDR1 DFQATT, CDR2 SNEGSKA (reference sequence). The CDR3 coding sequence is TGCAGTGCTCCGCGGACGACAGTAGACACTGAAGCTTTCTTT. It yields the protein CSAPRTTVDTEAFF.

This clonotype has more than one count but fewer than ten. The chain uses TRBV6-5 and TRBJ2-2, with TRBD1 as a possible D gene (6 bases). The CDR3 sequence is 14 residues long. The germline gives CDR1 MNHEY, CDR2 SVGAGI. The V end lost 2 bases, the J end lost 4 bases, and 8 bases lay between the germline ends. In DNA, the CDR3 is TGTGCCAGCAGTTACCAGGGGATCACCGGGGAGCTGTTTTTT. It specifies CASSYQGITGELFF.

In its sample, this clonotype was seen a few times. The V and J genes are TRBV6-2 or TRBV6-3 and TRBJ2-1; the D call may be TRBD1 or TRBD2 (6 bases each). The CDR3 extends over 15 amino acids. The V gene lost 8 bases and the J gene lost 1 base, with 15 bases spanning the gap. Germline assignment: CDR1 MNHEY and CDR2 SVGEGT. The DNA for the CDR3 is TGTGCCAGCGTCGTAGGGGGGAGGTCCTACAATGAGCAGTTCTTC. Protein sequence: CASVVGGRSYNEQFF.

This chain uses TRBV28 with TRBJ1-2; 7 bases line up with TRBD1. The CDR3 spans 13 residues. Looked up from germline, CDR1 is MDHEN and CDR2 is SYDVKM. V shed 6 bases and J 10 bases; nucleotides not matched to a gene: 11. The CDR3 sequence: CASRQTNRGLYTF. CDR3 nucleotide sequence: TGTGCCAGCAGACAGACCAACAGGGGTCTCTACACCTTC.

The CDR3 nucleotides read TGTGCCGGAACCGGGGGTAATGGCTACACCTTC. It translates to CAGTGGNGYTF. The chain recombines TRBV30 with TRBJ1-2; tentatively, D is TRBD1 (5 bases). This CDR3 contains 11 residues. Germline CDR1 reads GTSNPN; CDR2 reads SVGIG (reference sequence). The ends were cut back, 8 bases at V and 6 bases at J, with 13 bases in the middle.

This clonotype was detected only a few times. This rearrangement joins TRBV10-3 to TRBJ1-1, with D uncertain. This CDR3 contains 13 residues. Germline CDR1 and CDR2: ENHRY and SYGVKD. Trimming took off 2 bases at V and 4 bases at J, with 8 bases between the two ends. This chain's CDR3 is CAISEQEGTEAFF. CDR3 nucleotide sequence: TGTGCCATCAGTGAGCAGGAGGGCACTGAAGCTTTCTTT.

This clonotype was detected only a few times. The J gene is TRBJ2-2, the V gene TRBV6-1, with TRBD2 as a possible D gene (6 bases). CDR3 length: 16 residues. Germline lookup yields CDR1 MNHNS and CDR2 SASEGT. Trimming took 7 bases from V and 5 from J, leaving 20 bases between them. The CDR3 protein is CASTLRGKAETGELFF. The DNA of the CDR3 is TGTGCCAGCACCTTACGGGGGAAAGCGGAGACCGGGGAGCTGTTTTTT.

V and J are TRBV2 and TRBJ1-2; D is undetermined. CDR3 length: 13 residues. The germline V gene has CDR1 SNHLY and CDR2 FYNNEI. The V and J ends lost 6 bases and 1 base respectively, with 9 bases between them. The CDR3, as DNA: TGTGCCAGCAGATTTACACTTAACTATGGCTACACCTTC. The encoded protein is CASRFTLNYGYTF.